This T cell receptor beta chain was obtained from a study of blood T cell repertoires in COVID-19. While infection was still active, Seattle patients were enrolled and then followed longitudinally. TCRdb keeps only in-frame clones here, not all; method: immunoSEQ multiplex PCR. The repertoire consists of about 130,000 clones, with roughly 91% occurring once and the leading ten covering around 4.5%. Germline loops: CDR1 SGHNT, CDR2 YENEEA. Trimming pared 1 base from V and 5 bases from J, leaving 14 bases between. CDR3 length: 15 amino acids. The chain links TRBV11-3 to TRBJ1-1; maybe TRBD1 (5 bases). The clonotype originates from a man between 60 and 75 years old with COVID-19, enrolled during active disease. Sequencing was done on a sample of peripheral blood. The CDR3 DNA is TGTGCCAGCAGCTTAGGGGGGGTCTGGAAAACTGAAGCTTTCTTT. Encoded protein: CASSLGGVWKTEAFF.